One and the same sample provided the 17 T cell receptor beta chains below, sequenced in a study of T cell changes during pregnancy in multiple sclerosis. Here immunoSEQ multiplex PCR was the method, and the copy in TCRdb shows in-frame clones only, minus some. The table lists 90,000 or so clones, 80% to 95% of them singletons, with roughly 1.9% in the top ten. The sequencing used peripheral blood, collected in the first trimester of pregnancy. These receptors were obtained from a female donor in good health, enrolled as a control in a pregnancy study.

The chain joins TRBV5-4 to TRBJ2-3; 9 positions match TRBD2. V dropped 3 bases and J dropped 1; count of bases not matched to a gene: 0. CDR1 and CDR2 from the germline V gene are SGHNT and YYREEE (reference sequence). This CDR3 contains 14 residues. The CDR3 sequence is CASSSSGGTDTQYF. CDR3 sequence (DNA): TGTGCCAGCAGCTCTAGCGGGGGCACAGATACGCAGTATTTT.

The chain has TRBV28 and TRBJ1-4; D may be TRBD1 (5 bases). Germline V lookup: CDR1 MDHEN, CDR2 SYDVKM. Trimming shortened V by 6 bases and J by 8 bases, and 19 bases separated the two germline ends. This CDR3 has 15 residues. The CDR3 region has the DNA TGTGCCAGCAGCCCGACCGGGACTCAGGACGAAAAACTGTTTTTT. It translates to CASSPTGTQDEKLFF.

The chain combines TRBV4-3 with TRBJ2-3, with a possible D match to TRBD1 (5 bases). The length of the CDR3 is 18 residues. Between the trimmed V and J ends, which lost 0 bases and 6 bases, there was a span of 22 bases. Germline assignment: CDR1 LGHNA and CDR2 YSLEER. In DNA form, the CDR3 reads TGCGCCAGCAGCCAAGAGGAGAGTTTACAGGCCGGGTTGGATACGCAGTATTTT. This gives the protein CASSQEESLQAGLDTQYF.

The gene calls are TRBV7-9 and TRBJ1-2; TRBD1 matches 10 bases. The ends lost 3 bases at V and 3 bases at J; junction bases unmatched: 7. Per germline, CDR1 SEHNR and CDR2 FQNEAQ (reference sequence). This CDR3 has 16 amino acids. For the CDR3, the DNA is TGTGCCAGCAGCTTTACAGACAGGGGGCTGGACTATGGCTACACCTTC. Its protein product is CASSFTDRGLDYGYTF.

CDR3 amino acids: CASSTRHGGYTF. CDR3 bases: TGTGCCAGCAGTACCCGCCACGGTGGCTACACCTTC. The chain employs TRBV6-5 and TRBJ1-2; D unclear. This CDR3 region has 12 residues. V lost 5 bases and J 7 bases, leaving 11 bases between the germline ends. Germline-derived CDR1 and CDR2 are MNHEY and SVGAGI.

CDR3 residues: CASSLGGSAFF. The CDR3 nucleotides read TGTGCCAGCAGTCTGGGGGGTTCAGCTTTCTTT. This rearrangement joins TRBV28 to TRBJ1-1; possible D gene TRBD1, 5 bases. The CDR3 totals 11 residues. CDR1 is MDHEN and CDR2 is SYDVKM in the germline V gene. Trimming stripped 5 bases from V and 10 bases from J, with 11 bases between.

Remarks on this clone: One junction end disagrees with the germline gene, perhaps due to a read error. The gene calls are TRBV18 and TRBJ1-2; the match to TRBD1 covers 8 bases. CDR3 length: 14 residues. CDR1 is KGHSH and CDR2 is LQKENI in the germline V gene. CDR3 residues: CASSPQTGVGGYTF. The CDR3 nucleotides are TGTGCCAGCTCCCCACAGACAGGGGTCGGTGGCTACACCTTC. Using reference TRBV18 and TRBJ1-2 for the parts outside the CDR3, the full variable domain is NAGVMQNPRHLVRRRGQEARLRCSPMKGHSHVYWYRQLPEEGLKFMVYLQKENIIDESGMPKERFSAEFPKEGPSILRIQQVVRGDSAAYFCASSPQTGVGGYTFGSGTRLTVV.

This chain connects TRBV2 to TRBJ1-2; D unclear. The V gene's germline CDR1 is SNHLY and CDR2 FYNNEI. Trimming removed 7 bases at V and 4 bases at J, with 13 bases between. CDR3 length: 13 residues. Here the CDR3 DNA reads TGTGCCAGCAACATCCTACTAGGCTATGGCTACACCTTC. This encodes CASNILLGYGYTF.

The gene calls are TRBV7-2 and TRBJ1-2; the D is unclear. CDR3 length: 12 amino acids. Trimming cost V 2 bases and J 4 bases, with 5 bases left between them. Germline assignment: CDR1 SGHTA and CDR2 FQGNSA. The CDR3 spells CASSLNSYGYTF. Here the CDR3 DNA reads TGTGCCAGCAGCTTAAATAGCTATGGCTACACCTTC. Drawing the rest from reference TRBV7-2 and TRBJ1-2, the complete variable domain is GAGVSQSPSNKVTEKGKDVELRCDPISGHTALYWYRQSLGQGLEFLIYFQGNSAPDKSGLPSDRFSAERTGGSVSTLTIQRTQQEDSAVYLCASSLNSYGYTFGSGTRLTVV.

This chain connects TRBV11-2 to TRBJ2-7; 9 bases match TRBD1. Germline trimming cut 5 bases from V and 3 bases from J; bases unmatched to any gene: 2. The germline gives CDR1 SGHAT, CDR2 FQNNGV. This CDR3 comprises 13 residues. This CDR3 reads CASSPGQGYEQYF. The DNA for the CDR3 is TGTGCCAGCAGCCCGGGACAGGGCTACGAGCAGTACTTC.

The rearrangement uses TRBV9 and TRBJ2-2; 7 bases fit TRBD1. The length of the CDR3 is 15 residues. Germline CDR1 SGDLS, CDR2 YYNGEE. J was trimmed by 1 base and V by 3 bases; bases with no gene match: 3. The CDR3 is CASSERQGNTGELFF. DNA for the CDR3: TGTGCCAGCAGCGAGCGACAGGGGAACACCGGGGAGCTGTTTTTT.

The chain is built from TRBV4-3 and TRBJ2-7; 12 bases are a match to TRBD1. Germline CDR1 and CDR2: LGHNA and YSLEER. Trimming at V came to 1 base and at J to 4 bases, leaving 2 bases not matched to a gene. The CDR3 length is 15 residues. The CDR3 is CASSQGDRGLYEQYF. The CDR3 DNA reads TGCGCCAGCAGCCAAGGGGACAGGGGGCTGTACGAGCAGTACTTC.

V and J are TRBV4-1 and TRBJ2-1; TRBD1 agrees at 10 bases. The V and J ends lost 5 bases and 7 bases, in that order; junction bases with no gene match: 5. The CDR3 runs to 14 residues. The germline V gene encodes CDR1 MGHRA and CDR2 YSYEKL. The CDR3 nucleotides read TGCGCCAGCAGCTTCCGGACAGGGGGGAATGAGCAGTTCTTC. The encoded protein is CASSFRTGGNEQFF.

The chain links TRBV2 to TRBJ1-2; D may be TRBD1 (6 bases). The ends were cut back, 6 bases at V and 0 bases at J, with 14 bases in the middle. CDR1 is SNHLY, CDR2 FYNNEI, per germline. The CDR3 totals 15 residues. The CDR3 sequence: CASRFGTTTNYGYTF. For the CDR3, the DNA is TGTGCCAGCAGGTTCGGGACAACTACTAACTATGGCTACACCTTC. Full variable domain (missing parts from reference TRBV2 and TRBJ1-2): EPEVTQTPSHQVTQMGQEVILRCVPISNHLYFYWYRQILGQKVEFLVSFYNNEISEKSEIFDDQFSVERPDGSNFTLKIRSTKLEDSAMYFCASRFGTTTNYGYTFGSGTRLTVV.

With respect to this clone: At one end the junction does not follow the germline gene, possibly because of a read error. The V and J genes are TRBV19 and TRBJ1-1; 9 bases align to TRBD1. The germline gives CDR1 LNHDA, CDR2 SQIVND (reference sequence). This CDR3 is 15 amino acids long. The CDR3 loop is CASTEIGGQGTEAFF. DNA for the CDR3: TGCGCCAGTACAGAGATAGGGGGACAGGGCACTGAAGCTTTCTTT. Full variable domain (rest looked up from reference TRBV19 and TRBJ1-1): DGGITQSPKYLFRKEGQNVTLSCEQNLNHDAMYWYRQDPGQGLRLIYYSQIVNDFQKGDIAEGYSVSREKKESFPLTVTSAQKNPTAFYLCASTEIGGQGTEAFFGQGTRLTVV.

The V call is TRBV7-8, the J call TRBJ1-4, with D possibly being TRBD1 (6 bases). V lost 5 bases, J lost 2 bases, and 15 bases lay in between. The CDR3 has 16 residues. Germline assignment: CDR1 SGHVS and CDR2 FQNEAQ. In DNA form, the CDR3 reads TGTGCCAGCAGCAGGGGGACGGTGTATACTAATGAAAAACTGTTTTTT. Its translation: CASSRGTVYTNEKLFF.

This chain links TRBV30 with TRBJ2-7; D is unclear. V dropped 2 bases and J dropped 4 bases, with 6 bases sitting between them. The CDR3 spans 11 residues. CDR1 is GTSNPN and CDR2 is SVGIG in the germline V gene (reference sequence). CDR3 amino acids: CAWSRSYEQYF. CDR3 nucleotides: TGTGCCTGGAGTCGGTCATACGAGCAGTACTTC. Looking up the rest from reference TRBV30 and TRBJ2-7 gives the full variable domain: SQTIHQWPATLVQPVGSPLSLECTVEGTSNPNLYWYRQAAGRGLQLLFYSVGIGQISSEVPQNLSASRPQDRQFILSSKKLLLSDSGFYLCAWSRSYEQYFGPGTRLTVT.